This entry features one T cell receptor (beta chain) sequence. What it recognizes is unknown. These data are taken from a study of cytomegalovirus exposure and HLA in healthy donors. Findings and caveats of the study: The likely explanation for a cluster of highly shared sequence variants was sequencing artifact.

Both 60 Vbeta primers and 13 Jbeta primers went into the PCR. The data were produced by immunoSEQ multiplex PCR, yet TCRdb's version contains in-frame clones alone and is incomplete. The sample totals approximately 70,000 clones. CDR1 MNHEY and CDR2 SVGAGI come from the germline V gene. The CDR3 consists of 13 residues. J lost 2 bases, V lost 6 bases, and 3 bases had no gene match. The V and J genes are TRBV6-5 and TRBJ2-7; 8 nucleotides agree with TRBD1. This receptor was obtained from a female donor in good health and CMV-seropositive. Sequenced material: PBMCs. The CDR3 DNA sequence: TGTGCCAGCAGGGGACAGGCTGCCTACGAGCAGTACTTC. Amino acids: CASRGQAAYEQYF.